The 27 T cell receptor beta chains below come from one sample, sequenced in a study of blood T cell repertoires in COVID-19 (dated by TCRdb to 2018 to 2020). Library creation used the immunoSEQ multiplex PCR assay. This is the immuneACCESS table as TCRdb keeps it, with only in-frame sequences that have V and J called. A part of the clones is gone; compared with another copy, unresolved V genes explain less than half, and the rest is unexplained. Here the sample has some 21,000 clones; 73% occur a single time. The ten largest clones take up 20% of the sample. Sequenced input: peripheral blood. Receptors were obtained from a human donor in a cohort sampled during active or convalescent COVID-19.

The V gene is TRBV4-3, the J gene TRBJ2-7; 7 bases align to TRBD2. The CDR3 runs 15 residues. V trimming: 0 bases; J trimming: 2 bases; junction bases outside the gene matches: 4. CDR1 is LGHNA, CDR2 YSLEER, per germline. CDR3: CASSQELAAAYEQYF. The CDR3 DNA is TGCGCCAGCAGCCAAGAGCTAGCGGCCGCCTACGAGCAGTACTTC.

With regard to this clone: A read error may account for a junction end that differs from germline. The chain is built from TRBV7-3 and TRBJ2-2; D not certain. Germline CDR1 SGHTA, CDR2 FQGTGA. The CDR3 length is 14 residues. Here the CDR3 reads CASSLNAKTGELFF. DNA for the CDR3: TGTGCCAGCAGCTTAAATGCGAAGACCGGGGAGCTGTTTTTT.

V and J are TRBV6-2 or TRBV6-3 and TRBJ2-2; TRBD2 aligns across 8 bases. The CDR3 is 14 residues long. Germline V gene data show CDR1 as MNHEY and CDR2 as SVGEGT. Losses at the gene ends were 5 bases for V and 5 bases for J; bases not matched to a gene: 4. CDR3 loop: CASSPGTSTGELFF. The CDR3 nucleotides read TGTGCCAGCAGTCCCGGGACTAGTACCGGGGAGCTGTTTTTT.

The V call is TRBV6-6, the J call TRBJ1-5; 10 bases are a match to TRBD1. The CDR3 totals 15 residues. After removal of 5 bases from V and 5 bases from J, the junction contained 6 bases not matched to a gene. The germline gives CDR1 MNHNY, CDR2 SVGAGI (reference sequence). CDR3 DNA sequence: TGTGCCAGCAGTCCTCCCGGACAGGGGGATCAGCCCCAGCATTTT. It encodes CASSPPGQGDQPQHF.

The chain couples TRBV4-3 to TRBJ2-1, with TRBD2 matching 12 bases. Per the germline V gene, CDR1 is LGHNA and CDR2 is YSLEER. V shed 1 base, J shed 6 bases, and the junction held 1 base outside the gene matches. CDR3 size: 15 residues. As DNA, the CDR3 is TGCGCCAGCAGCCAAGGACTAGCGGGAGCCAATGAGCAGTTCTTC. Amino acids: CASSQGLAGANEQFF.

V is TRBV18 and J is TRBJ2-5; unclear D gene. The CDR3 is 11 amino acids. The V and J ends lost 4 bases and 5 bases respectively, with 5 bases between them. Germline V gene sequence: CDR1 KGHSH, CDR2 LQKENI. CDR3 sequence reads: CASSQEETQYF. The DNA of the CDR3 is TGTGCCAGCTCACAAGAGGAGACCCAGTACTTC.

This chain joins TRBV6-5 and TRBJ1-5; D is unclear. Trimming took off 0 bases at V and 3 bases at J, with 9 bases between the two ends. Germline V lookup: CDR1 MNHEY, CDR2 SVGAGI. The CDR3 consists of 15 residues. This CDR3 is CASSYSHADNQPQHF. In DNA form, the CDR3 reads TGTGCCAGCAGTTACTCCCACGCGGACAATCAGCCCCAGCATTTT.

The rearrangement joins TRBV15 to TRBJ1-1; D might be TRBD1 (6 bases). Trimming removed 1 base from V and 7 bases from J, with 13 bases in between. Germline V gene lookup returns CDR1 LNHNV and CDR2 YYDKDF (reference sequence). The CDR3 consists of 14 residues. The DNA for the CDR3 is TGTGCCACCAGCAGAGTTGTGGGGGCGGGTGAAGCTTTCTTT. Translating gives CATSRVVGAGEAFF.

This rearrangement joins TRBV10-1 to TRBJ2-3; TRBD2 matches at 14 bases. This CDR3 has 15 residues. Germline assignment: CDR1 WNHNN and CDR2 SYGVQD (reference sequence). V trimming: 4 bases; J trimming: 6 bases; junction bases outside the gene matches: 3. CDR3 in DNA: TGCGCCAGCAGTGGAGGACTAGCGGGGGGTGATACGCAGTATTTT. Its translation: CASSGGLAGGDTQYF.

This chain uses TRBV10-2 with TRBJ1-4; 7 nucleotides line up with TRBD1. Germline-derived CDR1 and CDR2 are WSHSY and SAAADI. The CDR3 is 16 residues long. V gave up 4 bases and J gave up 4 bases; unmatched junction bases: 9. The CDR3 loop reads CASSVSHAGGNEKLFF. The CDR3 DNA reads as TGCGCCAGCAGTGTAAGCCATGCAGGGGGTAATGAAAAACTGTTTTTT.

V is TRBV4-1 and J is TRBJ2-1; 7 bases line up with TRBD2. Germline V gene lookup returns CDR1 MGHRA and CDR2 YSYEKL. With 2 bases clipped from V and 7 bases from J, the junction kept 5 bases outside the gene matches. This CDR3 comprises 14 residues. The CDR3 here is CASSQPTSRNEQFF. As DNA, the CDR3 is TGCGCCAGCAGCCAACCGACTAGCCGAAATGAGCAGTTCTTC.

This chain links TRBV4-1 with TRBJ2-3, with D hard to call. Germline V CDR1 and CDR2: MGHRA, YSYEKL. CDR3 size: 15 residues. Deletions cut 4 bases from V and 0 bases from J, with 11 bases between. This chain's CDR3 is CASSLVPTSTDTQYF. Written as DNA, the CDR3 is TGCGCCAGCAGCCTGGTTCCTACTAGCACAGATACGCAGTATTTT.

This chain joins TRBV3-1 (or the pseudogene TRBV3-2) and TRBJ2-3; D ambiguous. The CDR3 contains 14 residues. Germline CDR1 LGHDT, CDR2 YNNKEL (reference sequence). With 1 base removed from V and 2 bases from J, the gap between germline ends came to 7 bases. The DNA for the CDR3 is TGTGCCAGCAGCCAAGCATACTACACAGATACGCAGTATTTT. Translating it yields CASSQAYYTDTQYF.

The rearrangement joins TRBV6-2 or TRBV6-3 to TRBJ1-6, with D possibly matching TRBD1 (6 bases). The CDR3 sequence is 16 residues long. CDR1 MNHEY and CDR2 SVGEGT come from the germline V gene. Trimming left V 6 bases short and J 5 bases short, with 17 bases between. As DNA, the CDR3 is TGTGCCAGCAGCCCTAGGGGGGGGACAAATAATTCACCCCTCCACTTT. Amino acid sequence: CASSPRGGTNNSPLHF.

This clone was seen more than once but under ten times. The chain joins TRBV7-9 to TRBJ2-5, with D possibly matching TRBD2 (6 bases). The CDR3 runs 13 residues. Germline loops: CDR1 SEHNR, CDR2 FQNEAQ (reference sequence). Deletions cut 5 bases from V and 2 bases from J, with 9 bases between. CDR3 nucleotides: TGTGCCAGCAGCGGGGGGATACAAGAGACCCAGTACTTC. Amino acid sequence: CASSGGIQETQYF.

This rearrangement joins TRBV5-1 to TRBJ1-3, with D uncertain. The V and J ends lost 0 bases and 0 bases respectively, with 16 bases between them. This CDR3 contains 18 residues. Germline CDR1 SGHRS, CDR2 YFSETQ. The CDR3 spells CASSLAWAGEASGNTIYF. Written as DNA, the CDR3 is TGCGCCAGCAGCTTGGCTTGGGCGGGAGAAGCCTCTGGAAACACCATATATTTT. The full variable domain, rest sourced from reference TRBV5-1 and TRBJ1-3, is KAGVTQTPRYLIKTRGQQVTLSCSPISGHRSVSWYQQTPGQGLQFLFEYFSETQRNKGNFPGRFSGRQFSNSRSEMNVSTLELGDSALYLCASSLAWAGEASGNTIYFGEGSWLTVV.

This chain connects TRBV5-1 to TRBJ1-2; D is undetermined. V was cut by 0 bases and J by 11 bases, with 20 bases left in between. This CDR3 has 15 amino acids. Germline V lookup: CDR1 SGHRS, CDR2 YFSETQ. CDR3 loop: CASSLEAGDGSRYTF. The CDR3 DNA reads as TGCGCCAGCAGCTTGGAGGCCGGGGATGGTTCTAGGTACACCTTC.

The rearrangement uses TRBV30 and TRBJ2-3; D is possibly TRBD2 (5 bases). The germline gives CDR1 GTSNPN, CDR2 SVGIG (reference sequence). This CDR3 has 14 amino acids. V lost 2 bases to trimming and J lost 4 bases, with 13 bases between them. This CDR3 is CAWSKDPAADTQYF. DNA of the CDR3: TGTGCCTGGAGTAAGGACCCAGCGGCAGATACGCAGTATTTT.

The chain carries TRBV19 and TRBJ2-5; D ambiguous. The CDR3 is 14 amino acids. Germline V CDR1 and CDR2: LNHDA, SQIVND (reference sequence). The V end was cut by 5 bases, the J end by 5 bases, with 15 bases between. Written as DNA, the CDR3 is TGTGCCAGTAGTTCCTCCTCAGGCCGGGAGACCCAGTACTTC. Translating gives CASSSSSGRETQYF.

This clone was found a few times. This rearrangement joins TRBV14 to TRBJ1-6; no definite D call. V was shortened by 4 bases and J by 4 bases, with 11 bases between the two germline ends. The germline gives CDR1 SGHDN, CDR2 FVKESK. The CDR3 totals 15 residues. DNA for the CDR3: TGTGCCAGCAGCCCGTCCGCTCAGTATAATTCACCCCTCCACTTT. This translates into CASSPSAQYNSPLHF.

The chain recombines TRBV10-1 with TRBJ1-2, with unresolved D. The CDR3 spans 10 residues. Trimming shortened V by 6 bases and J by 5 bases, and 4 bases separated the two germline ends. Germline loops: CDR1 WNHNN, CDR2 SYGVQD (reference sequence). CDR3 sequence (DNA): TGCGCCAGCAGGACTTATGGCTACACCTTC. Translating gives CASRTYGYTF.

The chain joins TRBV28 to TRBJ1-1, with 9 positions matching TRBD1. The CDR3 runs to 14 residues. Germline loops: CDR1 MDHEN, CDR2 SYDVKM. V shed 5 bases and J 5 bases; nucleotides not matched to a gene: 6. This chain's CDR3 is CASSPGTGKTEAFF. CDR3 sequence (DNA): TGTGCCAGCAGTCCGGGGACAGGGAAAACTGAAGCTTTCTTT.

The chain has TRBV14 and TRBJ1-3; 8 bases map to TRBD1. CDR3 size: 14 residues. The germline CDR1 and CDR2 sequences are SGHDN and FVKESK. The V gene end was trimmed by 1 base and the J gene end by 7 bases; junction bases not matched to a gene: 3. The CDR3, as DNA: TGTGCCAGCAGCCAAGGACACAGGGGGAACACCATATATTTT. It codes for CASSQGHRGNTIYF.

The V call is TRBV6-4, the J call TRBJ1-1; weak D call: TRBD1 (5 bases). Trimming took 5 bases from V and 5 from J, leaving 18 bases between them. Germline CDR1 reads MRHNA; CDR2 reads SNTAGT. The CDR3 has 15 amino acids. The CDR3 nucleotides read TGTGCCAGCAGTTACACCGGGACTCGGAAGACTGAAGCTTTCTTT. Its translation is CASSYTGTRKTEAFF.

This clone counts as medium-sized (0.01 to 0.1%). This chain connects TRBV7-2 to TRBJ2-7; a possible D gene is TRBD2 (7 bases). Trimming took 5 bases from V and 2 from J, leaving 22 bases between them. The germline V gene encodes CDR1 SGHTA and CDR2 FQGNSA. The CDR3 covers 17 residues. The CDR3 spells CASSRARGGSKTYEQYF. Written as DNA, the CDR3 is TGTGCCAGCAGCCGCGCTAGGGGGGGGAGTAAGACCTACGAGCAGTACTTC.

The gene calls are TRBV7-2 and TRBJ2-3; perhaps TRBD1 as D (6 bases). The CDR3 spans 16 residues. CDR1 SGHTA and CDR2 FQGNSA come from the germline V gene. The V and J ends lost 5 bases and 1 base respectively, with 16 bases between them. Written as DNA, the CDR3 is TGTGCCAGCAGCGCTCGGACAGCCCCCGGCACAGATACGCAGTATTTT. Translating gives CASSARTAPGTDTQYF. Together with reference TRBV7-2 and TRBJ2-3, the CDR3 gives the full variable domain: GAGVSQSPSNKVTEKGKDVELRCDPISGHTALYWYRQSLGQGLEFLIYFQGNSAPDKSGLPSDRFSAERTGGSVSTLTIQRTQQEDSAVYLCASSARTAPGTDTQYFGPGTRLTVL.

The CDR3 sequence is CASSYSSGVQGGEQFF. The CDR3 nucleotides read TGTGCCAGCAGTTACTCTAGCGGGGTCCAGGGAGGTGAGCAGTTCTTC. The chain combines TRBV6-5 with TRBJ2-1, with TRBD2 identical over 8 bases. Germline V gives CDR1 MNHEY, CDR2 SVGAGI. The ends lost 0 bases at V and 9 bases at J; junction bases unmatched: 10. This CDR3 is built from 16 residues.